A selection of T cell receptor beta chains follows, all from one sample in a study of PD-1 blockade in classical Hodgkin lymphoma. The table came from immunoSEQ multiplex PCR; TCRdb's copy has only in-frame clones and leaves some out. The sample includes 55,000 to 75,000 clones, 90% to 95% of them seen just once. Sequenced material: peripheral blood mononuclear cells (PBMCs), taken at baseline. The receptors shown here come from a human donor with classical Hodgkin lymphoma. CDR3s include the opening cysteine and the closing phenylalanine or tryptophan. A D gene is named only where the DNA matches it firmly. Some rows mark clone size as missing; the rest say once, few, many or name a class of expanded clone.

d_gene: NA
j_gene: TRBJ2-6
v_gene: TRBV30
abundance: NA
len: 17
CDR3aa: CAWSSSPKVAGANVLTF
CDR3nt: TGTGCCTGGAGTTCCTCTCCCAAGGTGGCGGGGGCCAACGTCCTGACTTTC

d_gene: TRBD2
j_gene: TRBJ2-1
v_gene: TRBV30
abundance: once
len: 16
CDR3aa: CAWSTPTGLAANEQFF
CDR3nt: TGTGCCTGGAGTACCCCTACGGGACTAGCGGCCAATGAGCAGTTCTTC

d_gene: NA
j_gene: TRBJ2-7
v_gene: TRBV14
abundance: NA
len: 16
CDR3aa: CASSQDGWQESYEQYF
CDR3nt: TGTGCCAGCAGCCAAGATGGTTGGCAGGAATCCTACGAGCAGTACTTC

d_gene: NA
j_gene: TRBJ2-1
v_gene: TRBV7-2
abundance: NA
len: 12
CDR3aa: CASSLGYNEQFF
CDR3nt: TGTGCCAGCAGCTTAGGGTACAATGAGCAGTTCTTC

d_gene: TRBD1
j_gene: TRBJ1-2
v_gene: TRBV19
abundance: NA
len: 17
CDR3aa: CASSIDLAGGRSYGYTF
CDR3nt: TGTGCCAGTAGTATAGATCTGGCAGGGGGCAGGAGCTATGGCTACACCTTC

d_gene: NA
j_gene: TRBJ1-1
v_gene: TRBV25-1
abundance: NA
len: 11
CDR3aa: CASSEGVGAFF
CDR3nt: TGTGCCAGCAGTGAGGGGGTAGGAGCTTTCTTT

d_gene: NA
j_gene: TRBJ2-7
v_gene: TRBV7-9
abundance: once
len: 15
CDR3aa: CASSLSYRTEDEQYF
CDR3nt: TGTGCCAGCAGCTTGAGTTATCGGACAGAGGACGAGCAGTACTTC

d_gene: NA
j_gene: TRBJ1-1
v_gene: TRBV4-2
abundance: NA
len: 13
CDR3aa: CASSQEFNTEAFF
CDR3nt: TGTGCCAGCAGCCAAGAATTCAACACTGAAGCTTTCTTT

d_gene: TRBD2
j_gene: TRBJ2-1
v_gene: TRBV14
abundance: NA
len: 16
CDR3aa: CASSLGTSGRYNEQFF
CDR3nt: TGTGCCAGCAGCCTTGGGACTAGCGGGAGGTACAATGAGCAGTTCTTC

d_gene: NA
j_gene: TRBJ1-5
v_gene: TRBV18
abundance: NA
len: 15
CDR3aa: CASSPGGEGNQPQHF
CDR3nt: TGTGCCAGCTCACCAGGGGGCGAAGGCAATCAGCCCCAGCATTTT

d_gene: NA
j_gene: TRBJ2-6
v_gene: TRBV7-7
abundance: NA
len: 18
CDR3aa: CASSRGGQIRSGANVLTF
CDR3nt: TGTGCCAGCAGCCGGGGAGGACAGATCCGCTCTGGGGCCAACGTCCTGACTTTC

d_gene: TRBD1
j_gene: TRBJ2-1
v_gene: TRBV30
abundance: NA
len: 16
CDR3aa: CAWSRLGTGYYNEQFF
CDR3nt: TGTGCCTGGAGTAGACTCGGGACAGGGTACTACAATGAGCAGTTCTTC

d_gene: TRBD1
j_gene: TRBJ1-2
v_gene: TRBV15
abundance: NA
len: 15
CDR3aa: CATSTAGTGGYGYTF
CDR3nt: TGTGCCACCAGTACAGCTGGGACAGGGGGCTATGGCTACACCTTC

d_gene: NA
j_gene: TRBJ1-1
v_gene: TRBV7-9
abundance: NA
len: 14
CDR3aa: CASSLVVRGTEAFF
CDR3nt: TGTGCCAGCAGCTTAGTTGTTAGGGGCACTGAAGCTTTCTTT

d_gene: TRBD2
j_gene: TRBJ2-1
v_gene: TRBV7-3
abundance: NA
len: 13
CDR3aa: CASGEGGYNEQFF
CDR3nt: TGTGCCAGTGGGGAGGGAGGGTACAATGAGCAGTTCTTC

d_gene: TRBD1
j_gene: TRBJ1-1
v_gene: TRBV5-1
abundance: NA
len: 11
CDR3aa: CASSLGQGRFF
CDR3nt: TGCGCCAGCAGCTTAGGACAGGGAAGATTCTTT

d_gene: NA
j_gene: TRBJ2-7
v_gene: TRBV20-1
abundance: NA
len: 11
CDR3aa: CSVPASYEQYF
CDR3nt: TGCAGTGTCCCGGCCTCCTACGAGCAGTACTTC

d_gene: NA
j_gene: TRBJ1-1
v_gene: TRBV1
abundance: NA
len: 16
CDR3aa: CTSSQDFQGRGFEAFF
CDR3nt: TGCACCAGCAGCCAAGATTTCCAGGGGAGAGGATTTGAAGCTTTCTTT

d_gene: NA
j_gene: TRBJ2-3
v_gene: TRBV7-3
abundance: NA
len: 17
CDR3aa: CASSAGILPTSTDTQYF
CDR3nt: TGTGCCAGCAGCGCCGGGATCCTTCCCACTAGCACAGATACGCAGTATTTT

d_gene: NA
j_gene: TRBJ2-7
v_gene: TRBV4-1
abundance: NA
len: 13
CDR3aa: CASSQKSSYEQYF
CDR3nt: TGCGCCAGCAGCCAAAAAAGCTCCTACGAGCAGTACTTC

d_gene: NA
j_gene: TRBJ2-2
v_gene: TRBV19
abundance: NA
len: 18
CDR3aa: CASSTPPTQLLFNGELFF
CDR3nt: TGTGCCAGTAGTACCCCCCCCACCCAGTTACTTTTTAACGGGGAGCTGTTTTTT

d_gene: NA
j_gene: TRBJ2-5
v_gene: TRBV2
abundance: NA
len: 15
CDR3aa: CASLGGSGTLGTQYF
CDR3nt: TGTGCCAGCTTGGGGGGCTCCGGGACCCTGGGGACCCAGTACTTC

d_gene: NA
j_gene: TRBJ2-7
v_gene: TRBV19
abundance: NA
len: 14
CDR3aa: CASSTRLISYEQYF
CDR3nt: TGTGCCAGTAGTACTCGACTCATCTCCTACGAGCAGTACTTC

d_gene: NA
j_gene: TRBJ2-2
v_gene: TRBV7-3
abundance: NA
len: 20
CDR3aa: CASSPRQRFRRQVETGELFF
CDR3nt: TGTGCCAGCAGCCCCCGCCAGCGGTTCCGACGCCAAGTGGAAACCGGGGAGCTGTTTTTT

d_gene: NA
j_gene: TRBJ1-1
v_gene: TRBV12-5
abundance: once
len: 17
CDR3aa: CASGLVGTHRDVIEAFF
CDR3nt: TGTGCTAGTGGTTTGGTAGGAACCCACCGGGACGTCATTGAAGCTTTCTTT

d_gene: NA
j_gene: TRBJ2-7
v_gene: TRBV2
abundance: NA
len: 17
CDR3aa: CASSNPVFGGTPYEQYF
CDR3nt: TGTGCCAGCAGTAACCCCGTATTCGGCGGGACCCCCTACGAGCAGTACTTC

d_gene: TRBD2
j_gene: TRBJ2-7
v_gene: TRBV2
abundance: NA
len: 15
CDR3aa: CASSDFEGLSGEQYF
CDR3nt: TGTGCCAGCAGTGACTTCGAGGGACTATCGGGCGAGCAGTACTTC

d_gene: TRBD2
j_gene: TRBJ2-7
v_gene: TRBV2
abundance: NA
len: 16
CDR3aa: CASSGPGLAGAGEQYF
CDR3nt: TGTGCCAGCAGTGGGCCGGGACTAGCGGGAGCGGGCGAGCAGTACTTC